Listed below are T cell receptor beta chains from one sample, sequenced in a study of blood T cell repertoires in COVID-19. The repertoire was sequenced with immunoSEQ multiplex PCR; TCRdb's copy has only in-frame clones and lacks some. Found here are about 73,000 clones, around nine tenths of them singletons; the top ten hold approximately 16%. Specimen: peripheral blood. These receptors all come from a woman over 75 with active or convalescent COVID-19. CDR3s include the opening cysteine and the closing phenylalanine or tryptophan. D genes are given only for firm matches. The size entry is marked missing in some rows and otherwise reads once, few, many or a size class.

V,D,size,J,DNA,CDR3
TRBV19,.,.,TRBJ2-1,TGTGCCAGTAGTATAGAGGGGACACTTGATCTCTACAATGAGCAGTTCTTC,CASSIEGTLDLYNEQFF
TRBV11-2,TRBD1,.,TRBJ1-6,TGTGCCAGCAGCCACCTCCGGACAGGAGCTTTCTCACCCCTCCACTTT,CASSHLRTGAFSPLHF
TRBV28,TRBD1,.,TRBJ1-1,TGTGCCAGCAGTTTAAGATCCAGGGGGTTGCAGAACACTGAAGCTTTCTTT,CASSLRSRGLQNTEAFF
TRBV3-1/TRBV3-2,.,.,TRBJ2-7,TGTGCCAGCAGCCAAGAACGACGGGCAGGGTTTCGAACCCAGAGCTCCTACGAGCAGTACTTC,CASSQERRAGFRTQSSYEQYF
TRBV6-4,TRBD2,.,TRBJ2-5,TGTGCCAGCAGTGACTCGATCAGCGGGGGGGGATTAGGGTATGGAGGGTACTTC,CASSDSISGGGLGYGGYF
TRBV29-1,.,.,TRBJ2-7,TGCAGCGTCCTCTTTACAGGTTCCTACGAGCAGTACTTC,CSVLFTGSYEQYF
TRBV5-1,.,.,TRBJ1-1,TGCGCCAGCAGCCCCGACCAGGGTTGGACTGAAGCTTTCTTT,CASSPDQGWTEAFF
TRBV3-1/TRBV3-2,.,.,TRBJ2-2,TGTGCCAGCAGCCACGTCGGCACCGGGGAGCTGTTTTTT,CASSHVGTGELFF
TRBV15,.,.,TRBJ2-1,TGTGCCACCAGCAGAGTACAAAATGAGCAGTTCTTC,CATSRVQNEQFF
TRBV10-3,TRBD2,.,TRBJ2-3,TGTGCCATCAGTGAGTCTGCTAGCGGGGGCACAGATACGCAGTATTTT,CAISESASGGTDTQYF
TRBV3-1/TRBV3-2,.,.,TRBJ2-7,TGTGCCAGCAGCCAAAGCCTATCCGCGAGGTACTTC,CASSQSLSARYF
TRBV7-6,TRBD2,.,TRBJ2-1,TGTGCCAGCAGCTTAGTGGGGACTAGCGGGTACAATGAGCAGTTCTTC,CASSLVGTSGYNEQFF
TRBV11-2,.,.,TRBJ2-3,TGTGCCAGCAGCACCCAGGTGGCGACGCAGTATTTT,CASSTQVATQYF
TRBV6-1,TRBD1,.,TRBJ1-5,TGTGCCAGCAGTCTACGGACAGGAGATCAGCCCCAGCATTTT,CASSLRTGDQPQHF
TRBV4-3,TRBD1,.,TRBJ2-2,TGCGCCAGCAGCCAACTGGGACAGGGGGCCCCATACGAGCTGTTTTTT,CASSQLGQGAPYELFF
TRBV4-1,TRBD1,.,TRBJ1-2,TGCGCCAGCAGCCAAGAAAACAGGGGTTATGGCTACACCTTC,CASSQENRGYGYTF
TRBV7-2,TRBD2,.,TRBJ2-2,TGTGCCCACTCAAATAGCGGGCTCACCGGGGAGCTGTTTTTT,CAHSNSGLTGELFF
TRBV28,.,.,TRBJ2-4,TGTGCCAGTAGCCGTGGGTCCTCCATGGGGGGAGCCAAAAACATTCAGTACTTC,CASSRGSSMGGAKNIQYF
TRBV6-2/TRBV6-3,TRBD1,once,TRBJ1-1,TGTGCCAGCAGTTACCGAGACAGGGACCACACTGAAGCTTTCTTT,CASSYRDRDHTEAFF
TRBV6-5,.,.,TRBJ1-4,TGTGCCAGCAGCGGTAGAAGAGGAGAAAAACTGTTTTTT,CASSGRRGEKLFF
TRBV15,TRBD2,.,TRBJ2-1,TGTGCCACCAGCAGAGAAGATGTAGCGGGGGGGCCCTACTACAATGAGCAGTTCTTC,CATSREDVAGGPYYNEQFF
TRBV19,TRBD1,.,TRBJ1-6,TGTGCCAGTACCCCGGGAGGGGGCGTCGGTTATTCACCCCTCCACTTT,CASTPGGGVGYSPLHF
TRBV25-1,.,.,TRBJ1-1,TGTGCCAGCAGTCCTCTTGGGGGGGGGATAGCTGAAGCTTTCTTT,CASSPLGGGIAEAFF
TRBV20-1,.,.,TRBJ2-3,TGCAGAGGGGGTGTCTCAGATACGCAGTATTTT,CRGGVSDTQYF
TRBV6-5,.,.,TRBJ1-1,TGTGCCAGCAGTTACTCGAGGTGGCAAGTGAACACTGAAGCTTTCTTT,CASSYSRWQVNTEAFF
TRBV5-1,.,.,TRBJ2-1,TGCGCCAGCAGCTTTGATCTCACGGATGAGCAGTTCTTC,CASSFDLTDEQFF
TRBV29-1,TRBD1,.,TRBJ1-2,TGCAGCGTCCCGGGACAGGGGAATGGCTACACCTTC,CSVPGQGNGYTF
TRBV6-5,.,.,TRBJ1-5,TGTGCCAGCAGTTACTCGCAGGGAGGGAATCAGCCCCAGCATTTT,CASSYSQGGNQPQHF